This T cell receptor beta chain was found in a study of persistence of HIV-infected CD4 T cells. Anti-CD3/anti-CD28 beads served as a nonspecific positive control stimulus. Sorting of responding CD4+ T cells relied on upregulated CD40 ligand together with CD69. Inclusion required CMV-positive serology and CD4+ counts above 400 cells/uL. As concerns this clone: Its specificity is not known.

The germline CDR1 and CDR2 sequences are ENHRY and SYGVKD. V dropped 3 bases and J dropped 4 bases, with 8 bases sitting between them. This CDR3 contains 13 residues. The libraries were made with immunoSEQ version 4 in survey mode. Profiling relied on immunoSEQ multiplex PCR, and the TCRdb table lists in-frame clones only, not all of them. The sample contains 40,000 to 45,000 clones, roughly 90% of which appear only once. The chain uses TRBV10-3 and TRBJ2-3; D is unclear. The source material was CD4+ T cells sorted from PBMCs after roughly 18-hour stimulation, sampled from a patient who received antiretroviral therapy. This receptor was obtained from an adult man with HIV who was CMV-seropositive. CDR3 sequence (DNA): TGTGCCATCAGTGAACGACAAGCAGATACGCAGTATTTT. Its translation: CAISERQADTQYF.